Listed here are 29 T cell receptor beta chains from one sample, sequenced in a study of cytomegalovirus exposure and HLA in healthy donors (dated by TCRdb to the late 2010s). The receptor library was made with the immunoSEQ multiplex PCR assay. For the multiplex PCR, a mixture combining 60 forward primers for TCR Vbeta segments and 13 reverse primers for TCR Jbeta segments was used. TCRdb stores this immuneACCESS table with in-frame sequences only. Part of the clones is absent; in the studies checked, under half of the shortfall reflects unresolved V genes, and no reason is known for the rest. Within this sample are around 190,000 clones, with 75% to 90% of them counted one time only. Of the sample, 0.25% to 0.4% is held by the ten largest clones. The sequencing sample was made of PBMCs. All receptors come from a woman between 25 and 40 years old in good health and CMV-seronegative.

The V call is TRBV5-6, the J call TRBJ2-1; 10 positions agree with TRBD2. Germline V gene data show CDR1 as SGHDT and CDR2 as YYEEEE. The trim removed 4 bases at V and 5 bases at J, leaving 9 bases unmatched. CDR3 length equals 16 residues. The CDR3 region has the DNA TGTGCCAGCAGCCTATTCGGGACTAGCGAAGACAATGAGCAGTTCTTC. Protein product: CASSLFGTSEDNEQFF.

The genes are TRBV15 and TRBJ2-4, with 10 nucleotides matching TRBD1. The germline CDR1 and CDR2 sequences are LNHNV and YYDKDF (reference sequence). The J segment lost 5 bases and the V segment lost 5 bases, leaving 6 bases of the junction unmatched. The CDR3 is 15 residues long. The DNA for the CDR3 is TGTGCCACCAGCTGGGACAGGGGATTCCAAAACATTCAGTACTTC. This translates into CATSWDRGFQNIQYF. Combining the CDR3 with reference TRBV15 and TRBJ2-4 gives the whole variable domain DAMVIQNPRYQVTQFGKPVTLSCSQTLNHNVMYWYQQKSSQAPKLLFHYYDKDFNNEADTPDNFQSRRPNTSFCFLDIRSPGLGDTAMYLCATSWDRGFQNIQYFGAGTRLSVL.

The V call is TRBV6-6, the J call TRBJ2-7; D is possibly TRBD2 (5 bases). Germline lookup yields CDR1 MNHNY and CDR2 SVGAGI (reference sequence). V was pared by 0 bases and J by 10 bases, with 10 bases between. The CDR3 covers 12 residues. CDR3 in DNA: TGTGCCAGCAGTTACTCGAACGGGGAACAGTACTTC. As protein: CASSYSNGEQYF.

V gene TRBV27 combines with J gene TRBJ2-1, with D tentatively TRBD1 (7 bases). Per the germline V gene, CDR1 is MNHEY and CDR2 is SMNVEV (reference sequence). The CDR3 is made up of 16 amino acids. The germline V and J ends were trimmed by 1 base and 4 bases, with 14 bases remaining between them. The CDR3 coding sequence is TGTGCCAGCAGTTTATGGGGACTGGGACAGTACAATGAGCAGTTCTTC. As protein: CASSLWGLGQYNEQFF.

This chain connects TRBV14 to TRBJ2-3; 7 bases are a match to TRBD2. CDR3 length: 15 residues. Trimming at V came to 4 bases and at J to 4 bases, leaving 8 bases not matched to a gene. Germline CDR1 reads SGHDN; CDR2 reads FVKESK. CDR3 region: CASSPSPGGPDTQYF. The DNA for the CDR3 is TGTGCCAGCAGCCCTTCTCCGGGGGGACCAGATACGCAGTATTTT.

The chain couples TRBV10-3 to TRBJ1-4, with 9 bases that match TRBD1. The CDR3 has 14 amino acids. The germline CDR1 and CDR2 sequences are ENHRY and SYGVKD. Trimming removed 5 bases from V and 4 bases from J; junction bases left unmatched: 2. The CDR3 spells CAISTGQGNEKLFF. The CDR3 region has the DNA TGTGCCATCAGTACGGGACAGGGTAATGAAAAACTGTTTTTT.

The V gene is TRBV13, the J gene TRBJ2-7; D perhaps matches TRBD1 (6 bases). With 5 bases removed from V and 2 bases from J, the gap between germline ends came to 13 bases. Germline CDR1 reads PRHDT; CDR2 reads FYEKMQ (reference sequence). This CDR3 contains 14 residues. The CDR3 here is CASSPQGFPYEQYF. DNA of the CDR3: TGTGCCAGCAGCCCACAGGGTTTCCCCTACGAGCAGTACTTC. Together with reference TRBV13 and TRBJ2-7, the CDR3 gives the full variable domain: AAGVIQSPRHLIKEKRETATLKCYPIPRHDTVYWYQQGPGQDPQFLISFYEKMQSDKGSIPDRFSAQQFSDYHSELNMSSLELGDSALYFCASSPQGFPYEQYFGPGTRLTVT.

The chain's CDR3 is CASIRGILSNEKLFF. The CDR3 nucleotides read TGTGCCAGCATTCGGGGAATTTTGTCTAATGAAAAACTGTTTTTT. J is TRBJ1-4 and V is TRBV28; no clear D. Trimming left V 7 bases short and J 3 bases short, with 15 bases between. Germline assignment: CDR1 MDHEN and CDR2 SYDVKM. The CDR3 is made up of 15 amino acids.

The chain links TRBV18 to TRBJ1-1, with a possible D match to TRBD1 (5 bases). Germline V gene sequence: CDR1 KGHSH, CDR2 LQKENI. Trimming cost V 3 bases and J 1 base, with 12 bases left between them. The CDR3 length is 15 residues. DNA of the CDR3: TGTGCCAGCTCACCGGAGGCGGGGCAGAACACTGAAGCTTTCTTT. This gives the protein CASSPEAGQNTEAFF.

The chain joins TRBV7-4 to TRBJ2-1; D unclear. The CDR3 has 18 amino acids. Germline CDR1 is SGHVT and CDR2 is SQSDAQ. The germline V and J ends were trimmed by 0 bases and 3 bases, with 18 bases remaining between them. The CDR3 DNA reads as TGTGCCAGCAGCTTAGCGTCAAACGGAGATAAACTCTACAATGAGCAGTTCTTC. Protein: CASSLASNGDKLYNEQFF.

The chain is built from TRBV7-9 and TRBJ2-1; 11 bases line up with TRBD2. J was trimmed by 2 bases and V by 4 bases; bases with no gene match: 10. Germline V gene sequence: CDR1 SEHNR, CDR2 FQNEAQ (reference sequence). The length of the CDR3 is 18 residues. The CDR3 here is CASSSLGASGGTYNEQFF. Here the CDR3 DNA reads TGTGCCAGCAGCTCCCTAGGAGCTAGCGGGGGGACCTACAATGAGCAGTTCTTC.

The chain is built from TRBV15 and TRBJ2-7; 9 bases fit TRBD1. CDR3 size: 15 residues. Germline values: CDR1 LNHNV, CDR2 YYDKDF (reference sequence). With 4 bases clipped from V and 7 bases from J, the junction kept 11 bases outside the gene matches. The CDR3 sequence is CATSIRTGGIGEQYF. The CDR3 DNA sequence: TGTGCCACCAGCATTCGTACAGGGGGCATCGGGGAGCAGTACTTC. The full variable domain, with the rest looked up from reference TRBV15 and TRBJ2-7, is DAMVIQNPRYQVTQFGKPVTLSCSQTLNHNVMYWYQQKSSQAPKLLFHYYDKDFNNEADTPDNFQSRRPNTSFCFLDIRSPGLGDTAMYLCATSIRTGGIGEQYFGPGTRLTVT.

The chain uses TRBV18 and TRBJ2-7, with D possibly matching TRBD1 (6 bases). Germline V lookup: CDR1 KGHSH, CDR2 LQKENI. V was clipped by 0 bases and J by 0 bases, with 15 bases between them. The CDR3 sequence is 17 residues long. The CDR3 protein is CASSPPRPAGASYEQYF. The CDR3 DNA is TGTGCCAGCTCACCACCGAGGCCTGCAGGGGCCTCCTACGAGCAGTACTTC.

This chain uses TRBV7-2 with TRBJ2-1, with D tentatively TRBD1 (6 bases). CDR3 length: 15 residues. V gave up 0 bases and J gave up 2 bases, with 8 bases separating them. From germline, CDR1 is SGHTA and CDR2 FQGNSA. CDR3 nucleotides: TGTGCCAGCAGCTTAGCGGGGGCCGCCTACAATGAGCAGTTCTTC. Its translation is CASSLAGAAYNEQFF.

This clone appeared a few times. The chain couples TRBV5-1 to TRBJ2-5, with D possibly being TRBD1 (5 bases). The V gene's germline CDR1 is SGHRS and CDR2 YFSETQ. The CDR3 covers 15 residues. V lost 0 bases and J lost 1, with 10 bases in between. CDR3 sequence (DNA): TGCGCCAGCAGCTTGGTAGGGGCTCCCCAAGAGACCCAGTACTTC. Translated, it gives CASSLVGAPQETQYF.

This clone was picked up one time. The J gene is TRBJ2-3, the V gene TRBV4-1; maybe TRBD2 (6 bases). Germline-derived CDR1 and CDR2 are MGHRA and YSYEKL. The CDR3 spans 16 residues. V was cut by 3 bases and J by 0 bases, with 13 bases left in between. The CDR3 protein is CASSQATSSSTDTQYF. The CDR3 DNA reads as TGCGCCAGCAGCCAGGCTACTAGCTCGAGCACAGATACGCAGTATTTT.

The gene calls are TRBV5-4 and TRBJ2-2; D call uncertain. The DNA end is a closer match to TRBJ1-3, so the J assignment may be wrong. Germline V lookup: CDR1 SGHNT, CDR2 YYREEE (reference sequence). The CDR3 runs to 16 residues. This CDR3 is CASSLDGPSSGNTIYF. CDR3 coding DNA: TGTGCCAGCAGCTTGGATGGACCTAGCTCTGGAAACACCATATATTTT.

CDR3 sequence reads: CASTLGQGYTGELFF. DNA of the CDR3: TGCGCCAGCACCCTGGGACAGGGCTACACCGGGGAGCTGTTTTTT. The genes are TRBV5-1 and TRBJ2-2; TRBD1 agrees at 9 bases. Germline V lookup: CDR1 SGHRS, CDR2 YFSETQ. The length of the CDR3 is 15 residues. Trimming cost V 6 bases and J 3 bases; bases outside gene matches: 6.

The J gene is TRBJ1-4, the V gene TRBV5-1; D gene ambiguous. This CDR3 has 14 residues. Looked up from germline, CDR1 is SGHRS and CDR2 is YFSETQ. V was shortened by 0 bases and J by 6 bases, with 9 bases between the two germline ends. CDR3 DNA: TGCGCCAGCAGCTTGGAATACCGAGATGAAAAACTGTTTTTT. Translated: CASSLEYRDEKLFF.

The chain combines TRBV18 with TRBJ1-6; 9 nucleotides line up with TRBD1. After removal of 3 bases from V and 9 bases from J, the junction contained 9 bases not matched to a gene. The CDR3 has 16 amino acids. CDR1 is KGHSH, CDR2 LQKENI, per germline. For the CDR3, the DNA is TGTGCCAGCTCACCCCAACCGGGACAGGGTACTTCACCCCTCCACTTT. Its protein is CASSPQPGQGTSPLHF.

The chain combines TRBV19 with TRBJ1-6; the match to TRBD1 covers 9 bases. Germline CDR1 LNHDA, CDR2 SQIVND (reference sequence). V was pared by 6 bases and J by 7 bases, with 4 bases of the junction left unmatched. The CDR3 covers 14 residues. CDR3 nucleotides: TGTGCCAGTAGCACAGGACAGGGGAATTCACCCCTCCACTTT. Its translation: CASSTGQGNSPLHF.

In its sample, this clone was seen once. V is TRBV5-6 and J is TRBJ1-2; D is unresolved. V was shortened by 4 bases and J by 1 base, with 8 bases between the two germline ends. This CDR3 contains 13 residues. Germline V lookup: CDR1 SGHDT, CDR2 YYEEEE. The CDR3 region is CASSPGFNYGYTF. CDR3 nucleotides: TGTGCCAGCAGCCCCGGGTTTAACTATGGCTACACCTTC. The full variable domain, with the rest looked up from reference TRBV5-6 and TRBJ1-2, is DAGVTQSPTHLIKTRGQQVTLRCSPKSGHDTVSWYQQALGQGPQFIFQYYEEEERQRGNFPDRFSGHQFPNYSSELNVNALLLGDSALYLCASSPGFNYGYTFGSGTRLTVV.

The chain carries TRBV11-2 and TRBJ2-3; D unresolved. The V gene lost 5 bases and the J gene lost 0 bases, with 9 bases spanning the gap. The CDR3 is 14 amino acids. The germline CDR1 and CDR2 sequences are SGHAT and FQNNGV. DNA of the CDR3: TGTGCCAGCAGCCCGTTGACTAGCACAGATACGCAGTATTTT. Its protein is CASSPLTSTDTQYF.

This clone was counted once. This rearrangement joins TRBV5-1 to TRBJ2-7; 9 bases match TRBD1. The V gene end was trimmed by 2 bases and the J gene end by 6 bases; junction bases not matched to a gene: 6. Germline V CDR1 and CDR2: SGHRS, YFSETQ. This CDR3 contains 14 residues. This chain's CDR3 is CASSLPTGGGEQYF. The CDR3 DNA is TGCGCCAGCAGCTTACCAACAGGGGGCGGCGAGCAGTACTTC. Drawing the rest from reference TRBV5-1 and TRBJ2-7, the complete variable domain is KAGVTQTPRYLIKTRGQQVTLSCSPISGHRSVSWYQQTPGQGLQFLFEYFSETQRNKGNFPGRFSGRQFSNSRSEMNVSTLELGDSALYLCASSLPTGGGEQYFGPGTRLTVT.

The chain uses TRBV25-1 and TRBJ2-1; 11 bases agree with TRBD2. Germline V gene sequence: CDR1 MGHDK, CDR2 SYGVNS. This CDR3 region has 16 residues. After removal of 4 bases from V and 7 bases from J, the junction contained 9 bases not matched to a gene. For the CDR3, the DNA is TGTGCCAGCAGTGGTCCACTAGCGGGAGAGGGTAATGAGCAGTTCTTC. Translating gives CASSGPLAGEGNEQFF.

The sample holds one count of this clone. V is TRBV14 and J is TRBJ2-4; 8 nucleotides align to TRBD1. The germline gives CDR1 SGHDN, CDR2 FVKESK. This CDR3 is 15 amino acids long. V was pared by 3 bases and J by 7 bases, with 8 bases of the junction left unmatched. The CDR3 is CASSQSRTGRNIQYF. CDR3 DNA: TGTGCCAGCAGCCAGTCCAGGACAGGGAGGAACATTCAGTACTTC.

This clone was recorded only once. This rearrangement joins TRBV28 to TRBJ2-7; unclear D gene. Germline values: CDR1 MDHEN, CDR2 SYDVKM. This CDR3 is 14 amino acids long. Trimming removed 7 bases from V and 1 base from J, with 14 bases in between. The CDR3 nucleotides read TGTGCCAGCACAGGTAGGCAGGCTTCCTACGAGCAGTACTTC. Protein product: CASTGRQASYEQYF.

The chain joins TRBV18 to TRBJ2-2, with no clear D. The germline CDR1 and CDR2 sequences are KGHSH and LQKENI. Trimming removed 1 base at V and 0 bases at J, with 6 bases between. The CDR3 has 15 residues. The CDR3: CASSPRVSNTGELFF. As DNA, the CDR3 is TGTGCCAGCTCACCACGCGTTTCGAACACCGGGGAGCTGTTTTTT.

This clone was detected a few times. This rearrangement joins TRBV5-6 to TRBJ2-7, with 8 bases fitting TRBD1. The CDR3 has 16 residues. Germline V gene data show CDR1 as SGHDT and CDR2 as YYEEEE. The trim removed 4 bases at V and 4 bases at J, leaving 13 bases unmatched. The CDR3: CASSPTGVRIIYEQYF. Here the CDR3 DNA reads TGTGCCAGCAGCCCGACAGGGGTCCGTATCATATACGAGCAGTACTTC.